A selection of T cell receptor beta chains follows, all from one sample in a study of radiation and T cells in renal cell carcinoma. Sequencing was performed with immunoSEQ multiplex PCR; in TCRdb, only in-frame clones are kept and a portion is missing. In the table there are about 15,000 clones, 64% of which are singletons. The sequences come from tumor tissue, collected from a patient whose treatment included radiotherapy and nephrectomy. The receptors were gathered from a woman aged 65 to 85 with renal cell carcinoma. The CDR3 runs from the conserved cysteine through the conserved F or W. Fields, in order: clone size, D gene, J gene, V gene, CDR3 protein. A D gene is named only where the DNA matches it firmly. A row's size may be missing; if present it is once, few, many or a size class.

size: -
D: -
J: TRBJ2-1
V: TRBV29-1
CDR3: CSVVSGVQNEQFF

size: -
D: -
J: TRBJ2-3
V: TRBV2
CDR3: CASSEGPDTQYF

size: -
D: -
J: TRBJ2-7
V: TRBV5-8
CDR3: CASSVQGGLPYEQYF

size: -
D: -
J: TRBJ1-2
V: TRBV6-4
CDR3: CASSDTGQPPDYGYTF

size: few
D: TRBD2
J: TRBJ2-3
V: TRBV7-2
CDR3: CASSLGLAGTQYF

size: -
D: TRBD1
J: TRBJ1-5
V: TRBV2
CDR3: CASRKDRENQPQHF

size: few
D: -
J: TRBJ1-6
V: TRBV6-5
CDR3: CASSYSTSRGGSPLHF

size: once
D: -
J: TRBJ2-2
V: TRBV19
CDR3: CATYPRRGTGTGELFF

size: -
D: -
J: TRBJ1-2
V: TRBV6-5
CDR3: CASSYSWGNYGYTF

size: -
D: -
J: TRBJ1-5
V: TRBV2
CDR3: CASSLGRLNQPQHF

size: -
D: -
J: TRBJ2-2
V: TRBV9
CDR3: CASREQGANTGELFF

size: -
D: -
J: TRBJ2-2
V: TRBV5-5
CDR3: CASSLQGTGELFF

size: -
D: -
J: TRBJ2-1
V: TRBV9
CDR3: CASSAREMGPPGNEQFF

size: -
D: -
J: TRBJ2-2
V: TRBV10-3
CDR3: CAISEVGTGELFF

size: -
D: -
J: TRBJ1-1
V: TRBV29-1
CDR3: CSVVGRPSTEAFF

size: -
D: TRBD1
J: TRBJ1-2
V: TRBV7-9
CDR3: CASSAGDRAGYTF

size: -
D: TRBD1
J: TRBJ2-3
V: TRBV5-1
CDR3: CASSRTGGQWRELVDTQYF

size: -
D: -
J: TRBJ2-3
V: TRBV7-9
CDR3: CASNQATDTQYF

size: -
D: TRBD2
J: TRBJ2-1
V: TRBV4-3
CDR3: CASSPENTGGRWNEQFF

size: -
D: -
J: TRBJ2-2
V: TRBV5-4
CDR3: CASSPRGDRTGELFF

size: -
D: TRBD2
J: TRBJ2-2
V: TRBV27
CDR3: CASSLRGADTGELFF

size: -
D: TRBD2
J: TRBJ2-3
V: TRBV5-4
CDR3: CASSLITGGPHTQYF